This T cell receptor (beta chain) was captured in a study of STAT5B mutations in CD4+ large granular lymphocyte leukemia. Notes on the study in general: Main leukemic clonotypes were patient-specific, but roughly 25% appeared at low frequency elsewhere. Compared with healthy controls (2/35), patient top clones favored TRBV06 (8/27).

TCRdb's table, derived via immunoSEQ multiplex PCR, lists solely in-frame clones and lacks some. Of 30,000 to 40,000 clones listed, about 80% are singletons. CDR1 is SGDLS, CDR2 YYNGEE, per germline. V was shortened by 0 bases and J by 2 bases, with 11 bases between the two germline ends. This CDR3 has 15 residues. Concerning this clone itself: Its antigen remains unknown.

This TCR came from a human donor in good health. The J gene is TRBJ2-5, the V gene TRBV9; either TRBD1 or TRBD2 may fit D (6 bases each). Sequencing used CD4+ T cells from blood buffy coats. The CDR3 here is CASSVDPGAQETQYF. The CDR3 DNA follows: TGTGCCAGCAGCGTAGATCCGGGGGCACAAGAGACCCAGTACTTC.